This entry lists 29 T cell receptor beta chains sequenced from one sample in a study of identifying expanded T cells in peripheral blood. The method was immunoSEQ multiplex PCR; TCRdb's version includes in-frame clones alone and lacks a portion of them. Of fewer than 85,000 clones listed, approximately 91% are singletons. Sequenced sample: blood. The receptors were gathered from a person aged 18 to 75 in good health.

The rearrangement links TRBV14 to TRBJ2-5; possible D gene TRBD1, 6 bases. Per germline, CDR1 SGHDN and CDR2 FVKESK. V lost 4 bases to trimming and J lost 5 bases, with 20 bases between them. This CDR3 is 16 amino acids long. The CDR3 DNA is TGTGCCAGCAGCCCCGACCCCCAAGACAGGTCGGAGACCCAGTACTTC. This gives the protein CASSPDPQDRSETQYF.

The V gene is TRBV14, the J gene TRBJ1-2; D perhaps matches TRBD1 (5 bases). Germline V CDR1 and CDR2: SGHDN, FVKESK. Deletions cut 2 bases from V and 5 bases from J, with 15 bases between. The CDR3 has 15 residues. The CDR3 here is CASSQTPGLEYGYTF. The CDR3 coding sequence is TGTGCCAGCAGCCAAACCCCGGGACTGGAGTATGGCTACACCTTC.

V usage is TRBV5-6 and J usage is TRBJ2-3, with TRBD1 identical over 7 bases. Germline values: CDR1 SGHDT, CDR2 YYEEEE. The CDR3 runs 13 residues. The J segment lost 10 bases and the V segment lost 2 bases, leaving 7 bases of the junction unmatched. CDR3 region: CASSLGTASPQYF. The CDR3, as DNA: TGTGCCAGCAGCTTAGGGACAGCCAGTCCGCAGTATTTT.

This chain's CDR3 is CASSSSFGNEQFF. DNA for the CDR3: TGTGCCAGCAGCTCTTCTTTTGGCAATGAGCAGTTCTTC. The V gene is TRBV7-2, the J gene TRBJ2-1, with D uncertain. Trimming removed 4 bases at V and 6 bases at J, with 10 bases between. Germline V CDR1 and CDR2: SGHTA, FQGNSA. The CDR3 has 13 amino acids.

The chain employs TRBV11-2 and TRBJ2-3, with D perhaps matching TRBD1 or TRBD2 (5 bases each). The germline gives CDR1 SGHAT, CDR2 FQNNGV. CDR3 size: 15 residues. Trimming cost V 1 base and J 7 bases, with 15 bases left between them. The CDR3 reads CASSLGGSEAYTQYF. CDR3 bases: TGTGCCAGCAGCTTAGGGGGGTCCGAGGCATATACGCAGTATTTT.

V usage is TRBV11-2 and J usage is TRBJ2-3; 9 bases are shared with TRBD2. The CDR3 loop spans 15 amino acids. V lost 3 bases and J lost 6; bases outside the gene matches: 7. In germline, CDR1 is SGHAT, CDR2 FQNNGV. The CDR3 protein is CASSLGAGGADTQYF. DNA for the CDR3: TGTGCCAGCAGCTTGGGGGCGGGAGGGGCGGATACGCAGTATTTT. Filled out from reference TRBV11-2 and TRBJ2-3, the complete variable domain reads EAGVAQSPRYKIIEKRQSVAFWCNPISGHATLYWYQQILGQGPKLLIQFQNNGVVDDSQLPKDRFSAERLKGVDSTLKIQPAKLEDSAVYLCASSLGAGGADTQYFGPGTRLTVL.

The V gene is TRBV28, the J gene TRBJ1-1; the D gene is possibly TRBD1 (6 bases). CDR1 is MDHEN and CDR2 is SYDVKM in the germline V gene. Trimming removed 6 bases at V and 1 base at J, with 15 bases between. The CDR3 runs 15 residues. CDR3 amino acids: CASSPMGAKNTEAFF. The CDR3 region has the DNA TGTGCCAGCAGCCCAATGGGGGCAAAGAACACTGAAGCTTTCTTT.

This chain's CDR3 is CASSPPGLAVWEQYF. In DNA, the CDR3 is TGTGCCAGCTCACCACCGGGACTAGCGGTCTGGGAGCAGTACTTC. V usage is TRBV18 and J usage is TRBJ2-7; 11 nucleotides match TRBD2. J was trimmed by 7 bases and V by 0 bases; bases with no gene match: 5. Germline CDR1 and CDR2: KGHSH and LQKENI. The CDR3 runs to 15 residues.

The J gene is TRBJ2-3, the V gene TRBV11-3, with D possibly matching TRBD2 (5 bases). Trimming removed 5 bases at V and 0 bases at J, with 9 bases between. The CDR3 has 14 amino acids. Germline lookup yields CDR1 SGHNT and CDR2 YENEEA. The CDR3 is CASSPGTSTDTQYF. CDR3 nucleotides: TGTGCCAGCAGCCCGGGAACTAGCACAGATACGCAGTATTTT.

This chain uses TRBV6-6 with TRBJ2-7, with unresolved D. Germline V gene data show CDR1 as MNHNY and CDR2 as SVGAGI (reference sequence). The V end was cut by 5 bases, the J end by 3 bases, with 5 bases between. The CDR3 loop spans 11 amino acids. CDR3 in amino acids: CASSDDYEQYF. Written as DNA, the CDR3 is TGTGCCAGCAGTGACGACTACGAGCAGTACTTC.

The chain employs TRBV6-5 and TRBJ2-4, with D perhaps TRBD1 (6 bases). Germline V lookup: CDR1 MNHEY, CDR2 SVGAGI. Trimming removed 4 bases from V and 8 bases from J, with 15 bases in between. The CDR3 consists of 14 residues. The CDR3 coding sequence is TGTGCCAGCAGTTCCGACAGGCCAGGGGACATTCAGTACTTC. Encoded protein: CASSSDRPGDIQYF.

This clone was seen once. V and J are TRBV29-1 and TRBJ1-1; D perhaps matches TRBD1 (5 bases). Germline V gene sequence: CDR1 SQVTM, CDR2 ANQGSEA. The V end was cut by 4 bases, the J end by 5 bases, with 14 bases between. The length of the CDR3 is 13 residues. The CDR3, as DNA: TGCAGCGTTGGGGAGGGGAAAGGGACTGAAGCTTTCTTT. This translates into CSVGEGKGTEAFF. Full variable domain (missing parts from reference TRBV29-1 and TRBJ1-1): SAVISQKPSRDICQRGTSLTIQCQVDSQVTMMFWYRQQPGQSLTLIATANQGSEATYESGFVIDKFPISRPNLTFSTLTVSNMSPEDSSIYLCSVGEGKGTEAFFGQGTRLTVV.

This clone showed up just once. The chain carries TRBV7-2 and TRBJ1-1; TRBD1 matches 7 bases. The CDR3 length is 14 residues. Trimming at V came to 5 bases and at J to 4 bases, leaving 7 bases not matched to a gene. CDR1 is SGHTA and CDR2 is FQGNSA in the germline V gene. This chain's CDR3 is CASSGYRGGTEAFF. Here the CDR3 DNA reads TGTGCCAGCAGCGGCTACAGGGGCGGCACTGAAGCTTTCTTT.

CDR3 loop: CASRQPTGTSGSYEQYF. CDR3 DNA: TGTGCCAGCAGGCAACCTACCGGGACTAGCGGCTCCTACGAGCAGTACTTC. The V gene is TRBV28, the J gene TRBJ2-7; 11 bases agree with TRBD2. CDR3 length: 17 amino acids. CDR1 and CDR2 (germline): MDHEN, SYDVKM. Trimming at V came to 6 bases and at J to 0 bases, leaving 10 bases not matched to a gene.

The V call is TRBV2, the J call TRBJ2-3; TRBD1 might be the D (5 bases). Per the germline V gene, CDR1 is SNHLY and CDR2 is FYNNEI. The CDR3 extends over 14 amino acids. The V end lost 6 bases, the J end lost 2 bases, and 12 bases lay between the germline ends. CDR3 coding DNA: TGTGCCAGCAGCTGGGGCCAGAACACAGATACGCAGTATTTT. It codes for CASSWGQNTDTQYF. Looking up the rest from reference TRBV2 and TRBJ2-3 gives the full variable domain: EPEVTQTPSHQVTQMGQEVILRCVPISNHLYFYWYRQILGQKVEFLVSFYNNEISEKSEIFDDQFSVERPDGSNFTLKIRSTKLEDSAMYFCASSWGQNTDTQYFGPGTRLTVL.

This clone has only one observation. This CDR3 is CASKVRVPNTEAFF. CDR3 DNA sequence: TGTGCCAGTAAAGTAAGGGTACCGAACACTGAAGCTTTCTTT. The chain has TRBV19 and TRBJ1-1; no reliable D call. The CDR3 spans 14 residues. Germline V CDR1 and CDR2: LNHDA, SQIVND (reference sequence). Trimming removed 7 bases from V and 1 base from J, with 13 bases in between.

A word on this clone: Within the sample, other DNA sequences also encode this same CDR3. The chain couples TRBV15 to TRBJ2-5, with D unresolved. The germline V gene has CDR1 LNHNV and CDR2 YYDKDF (reference sequence). V lost 1 base and J lost 5, with 8 bases in between. The CDR3 loop spans 13 amino acids. This chain's CDR3 is CATSRAYLETQYF. In nucleotides, the CDR3 is TGTGCCACCAGCAGAGCCTATCTCGAGACCCAGTACTTC.

The sample holds one count of this clone. The chain has TRBV5-4 and TRBJ2-5; no clear D. V lost 1 base to trimming and J lost 0 bases, with 7 bases between them. The germline gives CDR1 SGHNT, CDR2 YYREEE (reference sequence). The CDR3 consists of 14 residues. The CDR3 DNA reads as TGTGCCAGCAGCTTGCACAGTAACCAAGAGACCCAGTACTTC. Protein: CASSLHSNQETQYF.

J is TRBJ2-5 and V is TRBV7-2, with 10 positions matching TRBD1. In germline, CDR1 is SGHTA, CDR2 FQGNSA. This CDR3 contains 16 residues. V lost 6 bases to trimming and J lost 7 bases; unmatched junction nucleotides: 14. The DNA for the CDR3 is TGTGCCAGCAGATCCGGGACAGGGGAAAGGGTAGGGACCCAGTACTTC. Protein product: CASRSGTGERVGTQYF. The full variable domain, with the rest looked up from reference TRBV7-2 and TRBJ2-5, is GAGVSQSPSNKVTEKGKDVELRCDPISGHTALYWYRQSLGQGLEFLIYFQGNSAPDKSGLPSDRFSAERTGGSVSTLTIQRTQQEDSAVYLCASRSGTGERVGTQYFGPGTRLLVL.

The chain joins TRBV12-5 to TRBJ2-2; a possible D gene is TRBD2 (5 bases). Germline V gives CDR1 LGHNT, CDR2 FRNRAP. The length of the CDR3 is 15 residues. Trimming stripped 1 base from V and 7 bases from J, with 13 bases between. CDR3 residues: CASGLGLIEGGELFF. CDR3 nucleotide sequence: TGTGCTAGTGGTTTGGGTCTCATTGAGGGCGGGGAGCTGTTTTTT.

The rearrangement uses TRBV6-6 and TRBJ2-1; D uncertain. There are 16 residues in the CDR3. Trimming removed 2 bases from V and 7 bases from J, with 18 bases in between. Germline V gene data show CDR1 as MNHNY and CDR2 as SVGAGI (reference sequence). CDR3 region: CASSYAPYPRPNEQFF. The CDR3, as DNA: TGTGCCAGCAGTTACGCCCCCTACCCCCGGCCGAATGAGCAGTTCTTC.

This clone has just a few counts. The V call is TRBV7-9, the J call TRBJ1-2; TRBD1 is a possible D gene (6 bases). This CDR3 is 16 amino acids long. From germline, CDR1 is SEHNR and CDR2 FQNEAQ (reference sequence). Trimming removed 4 bases from V and 4 bases from J, with 19 bases in between. The CDR3 loop reads CASSSPDRLTSYGYTF. CDR3 DNA sequence: TGTGCCAGCAGCTCCCCCGACAGGTTAACGTCCTATGGCTACACCTTC.

This chain connects TRBV9 to TRBJ2-7; D remains ambiguous. Germline V gene lookup returns CDR1 SGDLS and CDR2 YYNGEE. This CDR3 contains 13 residues. The V end was cut by 0 bases, the J end by 5 bases, with 9 bases between. CDR3 sequence (DNA): TGTGCCAGCAGCGTAGGCGAGACGAACGAGCAGTACTTC. This encodes CASSVGETNEQYF.

The chain uses TRBV7-2 and TRBJ2-7, with 7 nucleotides matching TRBD2. Germline values: CDR1 SGHTA, CDR2 FQGNSA. V was clipped by 5 bases and J by 2 bases; unmatched bases: 6. There are 14 residues in the CDR3. CDR3: CASSPRTSPYEQYF. CDR3 DNA: TGTGCCAGCAGCCCCCGGACTAGTCCCTACGAGCAGTACTTC.

This CDR3 is CASSLRLRRDQPQHF. The CDR3 nucleotides are TGTGCCAGCAGCTTGCGCCTTCGAAGGGATCAGCCCCAGCATTTT. The rearrangement links TRBV5-8 to TRBJ1-5; no clear D. Germline V gene sequence: CDR1 SGHTS, CDR2 YDEGEE. The CDR3 runs to 15 residues. Between the trimmed V and J ends, which lost 1 base and 5 bases, there was a span of 13 bases. Full variable domain (remainder filled in from reference TRBV5-8 and TRBJ1-5): EAGVTQSPTHLIKTRGQQATLRCSPISGHTSVYWYQQALGLGLQFLLWYDEGEERNRGNFPPRFSGRQFPNYSSELNVNALELEDSALYLCASSLRLRRDQPQHFGDGTRLSIL.

This sequence joins TRBV6-5 and TRBJ2-1; possibly TRBD1 for D (7 bases). The CDR3 is made up of 15 amino acids. The germline gives CDR1 MNHEY, CDR2 SVGAGI. V was clipped by 2 bases and J by 3 bases, with 11 bases between them. The CDR3 region is CASSYDRDFYNEQFF. The CDR3 region has the DNA TGTGCCAGCAGTTACGACAGGGACTTCTACAATGAGCAGTTCTTC.

Points on this clone: Other DNA variants within this sample encode the same CDR3. The rearrangement joins TRBV6-5 to TRBJ1-2; possibly TRBD1 for D (5 bases). Trimming pared 4 bases from V and 5 bases from J, leaving 11 bases between. Germline CDR1 and CDR2: MNHEY and SVGAGI. This CDR3 is 13 amino acids long. CDR3 sequence (DNA): TGTGCCAGCAGTTGGGGGACCGGGTATGGCTACACCTTC. Protein: CASSWGTGYGYTF.

The chain's CDR3 is CASSVEPGPRGTEAFF. Here the CDR3 DNA reads TGTGCCAGCAGCGTCGAGCCGGGACCGCGCGGGACTGAAGCTTTCTTT. V is TRBV9 and J is TRBJ1-1, with a tentative D call TRBD1 (5 bases). Germline loops: CDR1 SGDLS, CDR2 YYNGEE. Trimming stripped 2 bases from V and 5 bases from J, with 19 bases between. The CDR3 has 16 amino acids.

This chain joins TRBV29-1 and TRBJ2-4; no definite D call. The V and J ends lost 4 bases and 0 bases respectively, with 10 bases between them. Germline V lookup: CDR1 SQVTM, CDR2 ANQGSEA. The CDR3 spans 14 residues. The chain's CDR3 is CSVGYSLAKNIQYF. In nucleotides, the CDR3 is TGCAGCGTTGGGTACAGCTTAGCCAAAAACATTCAGTACTTC.